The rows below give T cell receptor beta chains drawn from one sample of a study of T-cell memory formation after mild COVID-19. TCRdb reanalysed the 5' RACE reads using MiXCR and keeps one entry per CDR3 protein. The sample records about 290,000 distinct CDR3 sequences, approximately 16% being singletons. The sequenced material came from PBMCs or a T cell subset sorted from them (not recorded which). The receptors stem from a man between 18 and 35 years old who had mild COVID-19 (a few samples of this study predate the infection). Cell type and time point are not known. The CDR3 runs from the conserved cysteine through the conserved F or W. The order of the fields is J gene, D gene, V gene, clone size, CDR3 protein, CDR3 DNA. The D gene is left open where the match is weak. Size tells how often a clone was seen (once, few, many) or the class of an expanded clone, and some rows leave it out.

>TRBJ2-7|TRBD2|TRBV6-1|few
CASSGPGLAASYEQYF
TGTGCCAGCAGTGGACCGGGACTAGCGGCTTCCTACGAGCAGTACTTC
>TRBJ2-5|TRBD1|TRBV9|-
CASSARDRGPPETQYF
TGTGCCAGCAGCGCTCGGGACAGGGGCCCCCCAGAGACCCAGTACTTC
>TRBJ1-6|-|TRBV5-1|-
CASSPLAGSNGSPLHF
TGCGCCAGCAGCCCCCTAGCAGGGAGCAACGGATCACCCCTCCACTTT
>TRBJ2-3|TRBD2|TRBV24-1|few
CATSDAGTSGGAFTDTQYF
TGTGCCACCAGTGACGCCGGGACTAGCGGGGGGGCATTCACAGATACGCAGTATTTT
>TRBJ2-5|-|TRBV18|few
CASSRGYQETQYF
TGTGCCAGCTCACGCGGGTACCAAGAGACCCAGTACTTC
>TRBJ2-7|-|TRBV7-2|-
CASSLESWPSYEQYF
TGTGCCAGCAGCTTGGAATCTTGGCCGTCCTACGAGCAGTACTTC
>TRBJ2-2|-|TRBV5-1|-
CASSLHPEKNTGELFF
TGCGCCAGCAGCTTGCATCCAGAGAAGAACACCGGGGAGCTGTTTTTT
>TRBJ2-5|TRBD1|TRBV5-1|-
CASRKGQGGEETQYF
TGCGCCAGCAGAAAGGGACAGGGGGGCGAAGAGACCCAGTACTTC
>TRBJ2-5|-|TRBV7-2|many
CASSLVGTWGETQYF
TGTGCCAGCAGCTTAGTCGGGACCTGGGGGGAGACCCAGTACTTC
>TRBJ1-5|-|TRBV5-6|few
CASSRQGFNQPQHF
TGTGCCAGCAGCCGCCAGGGGTTCAATCAGCCCCAGCATTTT
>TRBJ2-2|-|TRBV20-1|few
CSAPRRAAGELFF
TGCAGTGCTCCCCGCCGGGCGGCCGGGGAGCTGTTTTTT
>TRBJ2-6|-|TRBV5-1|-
CASSPGPKGANVLTF
TGCGCCAGCAGCCCAGGGCCGAAAGGGGCCAACGTCCTGACTTTC
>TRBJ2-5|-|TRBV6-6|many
CASSYGQGETQYF
TGTGCCAGCAGTTACGGGCAGGGAGAGACCCAGTACTTC
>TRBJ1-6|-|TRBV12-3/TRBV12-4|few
CASSLSLGGSPLHF
TGTGCCAGCAGTTTGAGTTTGGGAGGTTCACCCCTCCACTTT
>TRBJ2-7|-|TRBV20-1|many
CSARDLASGPTYEQYF
TGCAGTGCTAGAGATCTGGCCTCGGGGCCGACCTACGAGCAGTACTTC
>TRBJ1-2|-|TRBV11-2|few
CASSPRGFNYGYTF
TGTGCCAGCAGCCCCCGTGGATTTAACTATGGCTACACCTTC
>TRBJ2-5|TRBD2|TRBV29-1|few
CSVASGVQETQYF
TGCAGCGTTGCGAGCGGGGTACAAGAGACCCAGTACTTC
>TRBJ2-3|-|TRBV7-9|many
CASSLAGADTQYF
TGTGCCAGCAGCTTAGCGGGGGCAGATACGCAGTATTTT
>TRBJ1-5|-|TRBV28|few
CASSFLQPQHF
TGTGCCAGCAGTTTTCTCCAGCCCCAGCATTTT
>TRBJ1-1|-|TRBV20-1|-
CSARDTWGTEAFF
TGCAGTGCTAGGGACACCTGGGGGACTGAAGCTTTCTTT
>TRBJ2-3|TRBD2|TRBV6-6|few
CASSYGLAGNTDTQYF
TGTGCCAGCAGTTACGGTCTAGCGGGGAATACAGATACGCAGTATTTT
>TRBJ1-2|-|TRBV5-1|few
CASSAPGPGNYGYTF
TGCGCCAGCAGCGCCCCAGGGCCAGGGAACTATGGCTACACCTTC
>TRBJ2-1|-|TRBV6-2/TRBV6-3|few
CASTSYMGYGNNEQFF
TGTGCCAGCACCAGTTACATGGGGTACGGCAACAATGAGCAGTTCTTC
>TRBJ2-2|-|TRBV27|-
CASSLYRVTGELFF
TGTGCCAGCAGTTTGTACAGGGTGACCGGGGAGCTGTTTTTT
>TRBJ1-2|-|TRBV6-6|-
CASSDQGLHYGYTF
TGTGCCAGCAGTGACCAGGGGCTCCACTATGGCTACACCTTC
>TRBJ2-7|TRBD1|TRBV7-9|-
CASSSSRRDRGHYEQYF
TGTGCCAGCAGCTCCAGCCGCCGGGACAGGGGACACTACGAGCAGTACTTC
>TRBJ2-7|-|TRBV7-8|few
CASSTRGRTYEQYF
TGTGCCAGCAGCACCCGGGGGAGGACGTACGAGCAGTACTTC
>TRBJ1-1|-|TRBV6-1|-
CASSWYEDTEAFF
TGTGCCAGCAGTTGGTATGAGGACACTGAAGCTTTCTTT
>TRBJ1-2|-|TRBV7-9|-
CASSLWVGYGYTF
TGTGCCAGCAGCTTGTGGGTCGGCTATGGCTACACCTTC
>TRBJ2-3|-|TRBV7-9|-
CASSWAEIADTQYF
TGTGCCAGCAGCTGGGCCGAGATCGCAGATACGCAGTATTTT
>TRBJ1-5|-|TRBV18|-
CASSPPSHAGQPQHF
TGTGCCAGCTCACCACCGTCCCACGCGGGTCAGCCCCAGCATTTT
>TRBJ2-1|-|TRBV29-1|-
CSADGQGTYNEQFF
TGCAGCGCCGACGGTCAGGGGACCTACAATGAGCAGTTCTTC
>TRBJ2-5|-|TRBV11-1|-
CASSFTGSETQYF
TGTGCCAGCAGCTTTACAGGGTCAGAGACCCAGTACTTC
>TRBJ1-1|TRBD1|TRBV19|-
CASTDRGMAEAFF
TGTGCCAGTACCGACAGGGGAATGGCTGAAGCTTTCTTT
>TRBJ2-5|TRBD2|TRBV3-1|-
CASSQDLGLAGGLQETQYF
TGTGCCAGCAGCCAAGATCTCGGCCTAGCGGGGGGCCTTCAAGAGACCCAGTACTTC
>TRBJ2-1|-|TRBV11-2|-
CASSLDVDEQFF
TGTGCCAGCAGCTTAGACGTGGATGAGCAGTTCTTC
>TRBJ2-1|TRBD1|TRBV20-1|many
CSAGTGTGIWDEQFF
TGCAGTGCTGGAACCGGGACAGGGATTTGGGATGAGCAGTTCTTC
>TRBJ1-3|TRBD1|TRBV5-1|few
CASSLADRGSGNTIYF
TGCGCCAGCAGCTTGGCTGACAGGGGGTCTGGAAACACCATATATTTT
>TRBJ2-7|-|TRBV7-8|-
CASNPRSRGSYEQYF
TGTGCCAGCAACCCAAGGTCCAGGGGTTCCTACGAGCAGTACTTC
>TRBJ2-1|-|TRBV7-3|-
CASSPQGRGNEQFF
TGTGCCAGCAGCCCGCAGGGGAGGGGCAATGAGCAGTTCTTC
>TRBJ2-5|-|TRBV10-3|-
CAISEPGRGLRETQYF
TGTGCCATCAGTGAACCCGGCAGGGGTTTAAGAGAGACCCAGTACTTC